These 13 T cell receptor beta chains were all obtained from the same sample, sequenced in a study of prognosis after radiotherapy for stage I lung cancer. The study amplified the TCR beta CDR3 region from genomic DNA. This amplification was carried out by two rounds of multiplex PCR. Each TRBV and TRBJ gene had its own primer in the first PCR round. TCRdb ran MiXCR on the multiplex PCR reads and lists one entry per CDR3 protein. Of almost 40,000 distinct CDR3 sequences listed, roughly 25% are singletons. The sequenced sample was PBMCs, obtained before or after stereotactic body radiation therapy (not recorded which). These receptors were collected from a donor over 45 with non-small cell lung cancer.

This clonotype was observed a few times. This clone may be a read error of a much larger clone one base away. The V and J genes are TRBV27 and TRBJ2-7; a possible D gene is TRBD2 (6 bases). Germline-derived CDR1 and CDR2 are MNHEY and SMNVEV (reference sequence). The CDR3 spans 13 residues. The CDR3 bases are TGTGCCAGCAGTTTAGGGACCGCCCGGGAGCGGTACTTC. Encoded protein: CASSLGTARERYF.

This clonotype was counted at least ten times. This chain connects TRBV4-1 to TRBJ2-1; 14 positions match TRBD2. CDR3 length: 18 amino acids. V trimming: 3 bases; J trimming: 5 bases; junction bases outside the gene matches: 9. Germline values: CDR1 MGHRA, CDR2 YSYEKL. Here the CDR3 reads CASSQRLGLAGVNNEQFF. CDR3 in DNA: TGCGCCAGCAGCCAGAGACTGGGACTAGCGGGAGTCAACAATGAGCAGTTCTTC.

Turning to this clonotype: A single base is all that separates this from a far larger clone, so a read error is likely. The V call is TRBV6-9, the J call TRBJ2-1, with 13 bases that match TRBD2. Germline CDR1 is MNHGY and CDR2 is SVAAGI. The CDR3 has 16 amino acids. The CDR3 nucleotides are TGTGCCACCCTCAGGACTAGCGGGAGAATCTACAATGAGCAGCTCTTC. Translation gives CATLRTSGRIYNEQLF.

In this sample, this clonotype turned up many times. This chain joins TRBV7-6 and TRBJ2-5, with TRBD2 as a possible D gene (5 bases). This CDR3 is 16 amino acids long. Germline CDR1 is SGHVS and CDR2 is FNYEAQ. Trimming took 2 bases from V and 0 from J, leaving 13 bases between them. CDR3: CASSLPPADYQETQYF. For the CDR3, the DNA is TGTGCCAGCAGCTTACCCCCGGCGGACTACCAAGAGACCCAGTACTTC. The full variable domain, with the rest looked up from reference TRBV7-6 and TRBJ2-5, is GAGVSQSPRYKVTKRGQDVALRCDPISGHVSLYWYRQALGQGPEFLTYFNYEAQQDKSGLPNDRFSAERPEGSISTLTIQRTEQRDSAMYRCASSLPPADYQETQYFGPGTRLLVL.

In its sample, this clonotype was seen many times. V gene TRBV6-1 combines with J gene TRBJ1-1; D is unresolved. V lost 10 bases to trimming and J lost 0 bases, with 15 bases between them. Germline assignment: CDR1 MNHNS and CDR2 SASEGT. The CDR3 sequence is 14 residues long. As DNA, the CDR3 is TGTGCCACCCGGGCGGGATTAATGAACACTGAAGCTTTCTTT. Amino acid sequence: CATRAGLMNTEAFF.

This clonotype was recorded at least ten times. J is TRBJ2-5 and V is TRBV12-3 or TRBV12-4; 9 bases align to TRBD1. CDR3 length: 17 residues. Losses at the gene ends were 4 bases for V and 2 bases for J; bases not matched to a gene: 11. CDR3 coding DNA: TGTGCCAGCAGTTACCGGACAGGGGAGACGGGACAAGAGACCCAGTACTTC. Protein product: CASSYRTGETGQETQYF.

As regards this clonotype: Compared with germline, one end of the junction differs, possibly owing to a read error. The V gene is TRBV20-1, the J gene TRBJ2-7; D call uncertain. Germline lookup yields CDR1 DFQATT and CDR2 SNEGSKA (reference sequence). The CDR3 runs 15 residues. The CDR3 DNA reads as TGCAGTGCTAGAGCCGGCAGATCCCTTCCCTATGAGCAGTACTTC. Its protein is CSARAGRSLPYEQYF.

This clonotype was picked up many times. A read error may produce the germline difference seen at one junction end. The chain links TRBV6-1 to TRBJ1-1; 7 bases agree with TRBD1. CDR1 and CDR2 (germline): MNHNS, SASEGT. The CDR3 covers 16 residues. CDR3: CASSPRPTGLNAEAFF. The CDR3 region has the DNA TGTGCCAGCAGTCCCCGCCCGACAGGGCTGAACGCTGAAGCTTTCTTT.

About this clonotype itself: Only one base separates this from a far larger clonotype, so it likely reflects a read error. The chain combines TRBV6-2 or TRBV6-3 with TRBJ2-6, with 11 bases fitting TRBD1. This CDR3 spans 18 amino acids. The V gene end was trimmed by 6 bases and the J gene end by 5 bases; junction bases not matched to a gene: 12. Germline V gene data show CDR1 as MNHEY and CDR2 as SVGEGT. For the CDR3, the DNA is TGTGCCAGCAGCCTACGGACAGGGGGCGAAAGTTGGGCCAACGTCCTGACTTTC. Translated: CASSLRTGGESWANVLTF.

In this sample, this clonotype turned up a few times. This sequence may be a read error, since a much larger clone differs from it by one base. The chain is built from TRBV11-2 and TRBJ2-1; 8 bases map to TRBD2. The V gene end was trimmed by 0 bases and the J gene end by 6 bases; junction bases not matched to a gene: 7. There are 16 residues in the CDR3. Germline V gives CDR1 SGHAT, CDR2 FQNNGV. As DNA, the CDR3 is TGTGCCAGCAGCTTAGAACTAGCGGAGAACCCCAATGAGCAGTTCTTC. Its protein is CASSLELAENPNEQFF.

In regard to this clonotype: Given a much more abundant clone one base away, this may be a read error. The V and J genes are TRBV5-6 and TRBJ2-7; D ambiguous. V lost 3 bases, J lost 2 bases, and 6 bases lay in between. The CDR3 has 12 amino acids. CDR1 is SGHDT and CDR2 is YYEEEE in the germline V gene. CDR3 in amino acids: CASSYPTYEQYF. CDR3 bases: TGTGCCAGCAGCTACCCCACCTACGAGCAGTACTTC. Full variable domain (rest looked up from reference TRBV5-6 and TRBJ2-7): DAGVTQSPTHLIKTRGQQVTLRCSPKSGHDTVSWYQQALGQGPQFIFQYYEEEERQRGNFPDRFSGHQFPNYSSELNVNALLLGDSALYLCASSYPTYEQYFGPGTRLTVT.

The CDR3 nucleotides read TGTGCCAGTAGTACTCGACAGTGGTCTGACTATGGCTACACCTTC. This encodes CASSTRQWSDYGYTF. The chain uses TRBV19 and TRBJ1-2; weak D call: TRBD1 (5 bases). CDR1 is LNHDA and CDR2 is SQIVND in the germline V gene (reference sequence). The CDR3 consists of 15 residues. Trimming took 4 bases from V and 3 from J, leaving 15 bases between them.

This clonotype was counted ten times or more. CDR3 nucleotides: TGTGCCAGCAGCTCAGGGGGAGTTATGGACACTGAAGCTTTCTTT. Protein product: CASSSGGVMDTEAFF. The chain links TRBV28 to TRBJ1-1; 7 nucleotides line up with TRBD1. From germline, CDR1 is MDHEN and CDR2 SYDVKM. Losses at the gene ends were 6 bases for V and 3 bases for J; bases not matched to a gene: 10. This CDR3 region has 15 residues.